Listed below are T cell receptor beta chains from one sample, sequenced in a study of T cells after posttransplantation cyclophosphamide. Clones were read by immunoSEQ multiplex PCR, and TCRdb kept only the in-frame ones, dropping some. The top ten hold 1.5% to 2% of the sample, which has 20,000 to 25,000 clones, roughly nine tenths seen once. The sample was PBMCs, taken roughly 350 days after allogeneic stem cell transplant with calcineurin inhibitor and methotrexate. The source is a female patient aged 30 to 45 who received an allogeneic stem cell transplant from an unrelated donor, was CMV-positive, and had acute and chronic GVHD. Some T cells may arise from the graft donor. Each CDR3 is given with its conserved first and last residue. Fields, in order: clone size, D gene, J gene, V gene, CDR3 DNA, CDR3 protein. A D gene is named only where the DNA matches it firmly. The size entry is marked missing in some rows and otherwise reads once, few, many or a size class.

abundance: .; d_gene: TRBD1; j_gene: TRBJ1-4; v_gene: TRBV10-3; CDR3nt: TGTGCCATCAGCGAAACAGGGGGCGGCTTTGAAAAACTGTTTTTT; CDR3aa: CAISETGGGFEKLFF
abundance: .; d_gene: TRBD2; j_gene: TRBJ2-3; v_gene: TRBV11-3; CDR3nt: TGTGCCAGCAGCTTACGGGAGGTGGGGTCTTCGACGCAGTATTTT; CDR3aa: CASSLREVGSSTQYF
abundance: once; d_gene: TRBD1; j_gene: TRBJ2-5; v_gene: TRBV19; CDR3nt: TGTGCCAGTAGTATAGGAGGGGGACAGGGGATGAGGGAGACCCAGTACTTC; CDR3aa: CASSIGGGQGMRETQYF
abundance: .; d_gene: .; j_gene: TRBJ2-7; v_gene: TRBV7-8; CDR3nt: TGTGCCAGCAGCTTAGGTGGACACCGAACAACCTACGAGCAGTACTTC; CDR3aa: CASSLGGHRTTYEQYF
abundance: .; d_gene: .; j_gene: TRBJ2-5; v_gene: TRBV5-1; CDR3nt: TGCGCCAGCAGCGACAGGCGAATCCAAGAGACCCAGTACTTC; CDR3aa: CASSDRRIQETQYF
abundance: .; d_gene: TRBD1; j_gene: TRBJ2-7; v_gene: TRBV9; CDR3nt: TGTGCCAGCAGCAAAACAGGGGCTGGGAACGAGCAGTACTTC; CDR3aa: CASSKTGAGNEQYF
abundance: .; d_gene: .; j_gene: TRBJ2-5; v_gene: TRBV11-2; CDR3nt: TGTGCCAGCAGCCCGCGGGGACAGCAAGAGACCCAGTACTTC; CDR3aa: CASSPRGQQETQYF
abundance: .; d_gene: TRBD2; j_gene: TRBJ2-5; v_gene: TRBV7-6; CDR3nt: TGTGCCAGCACCCCACTAGCGGATCCAGGTGGGACCCAGTACTTC; CDR3aa: CASTPLADPGGTQYF
abundance: .; d_gene: .; j_gene: TRBJ2-5; v_gene: TRBV19; CDR3nt: TGTGCCAGTGGCAACCAGGGTGGAGAGACCCAGTACTTC; CDR3aa: CASGNQGGETQYF
abundance: .; d_gene: TRBD1; j_gene: TRBJ2-1; v_gene: TRBV11-3; CDR3nt: TGTGCCAGCAGCCCCGACAGGGTCTATGAGCAGTTCTTC; CDR3aa: CASSPDRVYEQFF
abundance: .; d_gene: TRBD2; j_gene: TRBJ2-1; v_gene: TRBV11-2; CDR3nt: TGTGCCAGCAGCCTGGAGCGGGACTCCTACAATGAGCAGTTCTTC; CDR3aa: CASSLERDSYNEQFF
abundance: .; d_gene: TRBD2; j_gene: TRBJ2-1; v_gene: TRBV25-1; CDR3nt: TGTGCCAGCCGGGGGGACGGCGCAAGAAGGGAGCAGTTCTTC; CDR3aa: CASRGDGARREQFF
abundance: .; d_gene: .; j_gene: TRBJ1-1; v_gene: TRBV7-9; CDR3nt: TGTGCCAGCAGCTTAGAGCGACCTAGAGCTGAAGCTTTCTTT; CDR3aa: CASSLERPRAEAFF
abundance: few; d_gene: TRBD2; j_gene: TRBJ2-5; v_gene: TRBV6-1; CDR3nt: TGTGCCAGCAATGCCGGACTAGACCAAGAGACCCAGTACTTC; CDR3aa: CASNAGLDQETQYF
abundance: .; d_gene: .; j_gene: TRBJ2-7; v_gene: TRBV5-4; CDR3nt: TGTGCCAGCAGCTTGACCGTCCGGGGCGAGCAGTACTTC; CDR3aa: CASSLTVRGEQYF
abundance: .; d_gene: .; j_gene: TRBJ1-1; v_gene: TRBV30; CDR3nt: TGTGCCTGCTATCTCGGGACTCTAGACACTGAAGCTTTCTTT; CDR3aa: CACYLGTLDTEAFF
abundance: .; d_gene: .; j_gene: TRBJ2-6; v_gene: TRBV11-3; CDR3nt: TGTGCCAGCAGCTTAGTAGGCGCAGGGTGGGACTCTGGGGCCAACGTCCTGACTTTC; CDR3aa: CASSLVGAGWDSGANVLTF
abundance: .; d_gene: .; j_gene: TRBJ1-2; v_gene: TRBV7-8; CDR3nt: TGTGCCAGCAGCCCCGACGGAGACTATGGCTACACCTTC; CDR3aa: CASSPDGDYGYTF
abundance: .; d_gene: .; j_gene: TRBJ1-1; v_gene: TRBV7-6; CDR3nt: TGTGCCAGCAGCCGTCACGCACAGGGAACTGAAGCTTTCTTT; CDR3aa: CASSRHAQGTEAFF
abundance: .; d_gene: .; j_gene: TRBJ2-7; v_gene: TRBV6-6; CDR3nt: TGTGCCAGCGGGAGATCGGACTACGAGCAGTACTTC; CDR3aa: CASGRSDYEQYF
abundance: .; d_gene: TRBD1; j_gene: TRBJ2-7; v_gene: TRBV5-6; CDR3nt: TGTGCCAGCAGCATCTACGGGACAGGGGGCGTTTACGAGCAGTACTTC; CDR3aa: CASSIYGTGGVYEQYF
abundance: .; d_gene: .; j_gene: TRBJ1-6; v_gene: TRBV7-8; CDR3nt: TGTGCCAGCAGTAGGACGGGCGGGAATTCACCCCTCCACTTT; CDR3aa: CASSRTGGNSPLHF
abundance: .; d_gene: .; j_gene: TRBJ2-2; v_gene: TRBV11-2; CDR3nt: TGTGCCAGCAGCTTAGCGGGAGTCGCCGGGGAGCTGTTTTTT; CDR3aa: CASSLAGVAGELFF
abundance: .; d_gene: TRBD2; j_gene: TRBJ2-3; v_gene: TRBV6-5; CDR3nt: TGTGCCAGCAGTTATGGGACTAGCGTAGATACGCAGTATTTT; CDR3aa: CASSYGTSVDTQYF
abundance: .; d_gene: .; j_gene: TRBJ1-5; v_gene: TRBV27; CDR3nt: TGTGCCAGCTCAAACCAGGGCCAGCCCCAGCATTTT; CDR3aa: CASSNQGQPQHF
abundance: few; d_gene: TRBD1; j_gene: TRBJ1-3; v_gene: TRBV18; CDR3nt: TGTGCCAGCTCACAACTTGACAGGGTCCTATCTGGAAACACCATATATTTT; CDR3aa: CASSQLDRVLSGNTIYF
abundance: .; d_gene: .; j_gene: TRBJ2-1; v_gene: TRBV5-4; CDR3nt: TGTGCCAGCAGCTTACCGGGAACTTACAATGAGCAGTTCTTC; CDR3aa: CASSLPGTYNEQFF
abundance: .; d_gene: .; j_gene: TRBJ1-2; v_gene: TRBV19; CDR3nt: TGTGCCAGTAGTATAGAGGCAGGGAATGGCTACACCTTC; CDR3aa: CASSIEAGNGYTF
abundance: once; d_gene: .; j_gene: TRBJ2-2; v_gene: TRBV5-5; CDR3nt: TGTGCCAGCAGCTTGCTGGGGGCGAGTGCCGGGGAGCTGTTTTTT; CDR3aa: CASSLLGASAGELFF
abundance: .; d_gene: .; j_gene: TRBJ2-7; v_gene: TRBV25-1; CDR3nt: TGTGCCAGCACAGGACAGAGATCCTACGAGCAGTACTTC; CDR3aa: CASTGQRSYEQYF
abundance: .; d_gene: TRBD1; j_gene: TRBJ1-5; v_gene: TRBV15; CDR3nt: TGTGCCACCAGCAGAGATCCGGACAGGGCCGATCAGCCCCAGCATTTT; CDR3aa: CATSRDPDRADQPQHF
abundance: few; d_gene: .; j_gene: TRBJ1-3; v_gene: TRBV5-1; CDR3nt: TGCGCCAGCAGCCTACAGGGCGGAGGAAACACCATATATTTT; CDR3aa: CASSLQGGGNTIYF
abundance: few; d_gene: TRBD1; j_gene: TRBJ1-1; v_gene: TRBV19; CDR3nt: TGTGCCAGTAGGCTGACAGGGGGTAACACTGAAGCTTTCTTT; CDR3aa: CASRLTGGNTEAFF
abundance: .; d_gene: TRBD1; j_gene: TRBJ1-5; v_gene: TRBV5-1; CDR3nt: TGCGCCAGCAGCCAGGGGACAGACCAATCAAGCAATCAGCCCCAGCATTTT; CDR3aa: CASSQGTDQSSNQPQHF
abundance: .; d_gene: .; j_gene: TRBJ2-5; v_gene: TRBV7-9; CDR3nt: TGTGCCAGCAGCCGAGGGCGGGGGACCCAGTACTTC; CDR3aa: CASSRGRGTQYF
abundance: .; d_gene: .; j_gene: TRBJ1-2; v_gene: TRBV5-8; CDR3nt: TGTGCCAGCCCCCTTGGAGGGGTGGGGTATGGCTACACCTTC; CDR3aa: CASPLGGVGYGYTF
abundance: .; d_gene: .; j_gene: TRBJ2-5; v_gene: TRBV6-1; CDR3nt: TGTGCCAGCAGTGTGAGCAGGTCGGAGACCCAGTACTTC; CDR3aa: CASSVSRSETQYF